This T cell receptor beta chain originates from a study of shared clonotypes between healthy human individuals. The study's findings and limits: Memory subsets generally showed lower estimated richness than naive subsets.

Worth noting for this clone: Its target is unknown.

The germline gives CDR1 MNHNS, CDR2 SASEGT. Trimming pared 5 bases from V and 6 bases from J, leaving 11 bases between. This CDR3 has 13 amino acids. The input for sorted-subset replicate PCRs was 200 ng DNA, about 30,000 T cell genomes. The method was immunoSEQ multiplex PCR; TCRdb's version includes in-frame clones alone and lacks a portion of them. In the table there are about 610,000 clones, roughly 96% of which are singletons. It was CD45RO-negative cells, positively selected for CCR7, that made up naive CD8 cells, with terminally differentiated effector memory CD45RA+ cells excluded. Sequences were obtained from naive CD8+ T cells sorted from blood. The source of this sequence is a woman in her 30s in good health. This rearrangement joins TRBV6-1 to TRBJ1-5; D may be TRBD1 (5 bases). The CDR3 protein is CASSLGDGQPQHF. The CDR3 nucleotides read TGTGCCAGCAGTCTCGGGGACGGTCAGCCCCAGCATTTT.